The clone carrying this TCR beta chain occurred many times. This sample was included in a study of T cells in Graves' hyperthyroidism and ophthalmopathy. CDR1 and CDR2 (germline): SNHLY, FYNNEI. V shed 2 bases and J shed 5 bases, with 9 bases lying between them. The CDR3 is made up of 13 amino acids. From RNA transcripts, TCR beta CDR3 regions were amplified. The HTBI primer set served for first-round RT-PCR of the TCR CDR3. TCRdb re-derived calls from the multiplex PCR reads in MiXCR, one entry per CDR3 protein. The repertoire holds about 360,000 distinct CDR3 sequences, over 10% seen once, with 9.2% in the top ten. Patients aged 18 to 65 had newly diagnosed hyperthyroidism that had lasted under 2 months. Diagnoses were made from clinical symptoms, serum measures (thyroxine and TRAb), thyroid ultrasound and orbital computed tomography.

The receptor was isolated from a woman younger than 30 with Graves' hyperthyroidism. This chain joins TRBV2 and TRBJ1-2; D gene uncertain. Sequenced sample: blood. In DNA form, the CDR3 reads TGTGCCAGCAGTGAACGGTCTTTTTATGGCTACACCTTC. This translates into CASSERSFYGYTF.